The clone carrying this T cell receptor (beta chain) has ten or more counts. Its specificity is not known. The investigators amplified TCR beta CDR3 regions from RNA transcripts. First-round RT-PCR with HTBI primers amplified the TCR CDR3 region. TCRdb ran MiXCR on the multiplex PCR reads and lists one entry per CDR3 protein. The table has a few hundred thousand distinct CDR3 sequences, about 19% seen once. These data originate in a study of T cells in Graves' hyperthyroidism and ophthalmopathy. Across the study: Peripheral blood was taken when the disease was first diagnosed, before any treatment began.

From 8.5 to 10 ml of fresh peripheral blood, PBMCs were isolated. Overall study results and limits: Within blood appeared most thyroid clonotypes that had expanded above 0.001.

After removal of 5 bases from V and 3 bases from J, the junction contained 6 bases not matched to a gene. CDR3 length equals 16 residues. The V gene's germline CDR1 is MDHEN and CDR2 SYDVKM. The sequencing input was blood. This receptor was obtained from a woman aged 18-30 years with Graves' hyperthyroidism. V and J are TRBV28 and TRBJ2-5; TRBD2 aligns across 13 bases. CDR3 amino acids: CASSDTSGGAEETQYF. Written as DNA, the CDR3 is TGTGCCAGCAGTGACACTAGCGGGGGGGCCGAAGAGACCCAGTACTTC.